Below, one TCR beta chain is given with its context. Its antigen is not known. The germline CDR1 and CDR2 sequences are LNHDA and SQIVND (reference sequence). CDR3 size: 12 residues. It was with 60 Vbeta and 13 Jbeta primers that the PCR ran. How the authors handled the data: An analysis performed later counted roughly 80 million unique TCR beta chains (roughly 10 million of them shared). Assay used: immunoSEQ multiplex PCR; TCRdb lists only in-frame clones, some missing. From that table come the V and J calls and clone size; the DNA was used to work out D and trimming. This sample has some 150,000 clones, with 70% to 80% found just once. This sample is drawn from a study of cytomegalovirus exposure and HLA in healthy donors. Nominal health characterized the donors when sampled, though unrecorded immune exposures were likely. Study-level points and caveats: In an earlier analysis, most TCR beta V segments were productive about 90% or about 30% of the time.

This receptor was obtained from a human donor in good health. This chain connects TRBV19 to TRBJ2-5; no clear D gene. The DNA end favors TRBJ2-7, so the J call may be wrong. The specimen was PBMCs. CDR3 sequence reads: CASSIGVNEQYF. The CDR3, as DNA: TGTGCCAGTAGTATTGGTGTGAACGAGCAGTACTTC.